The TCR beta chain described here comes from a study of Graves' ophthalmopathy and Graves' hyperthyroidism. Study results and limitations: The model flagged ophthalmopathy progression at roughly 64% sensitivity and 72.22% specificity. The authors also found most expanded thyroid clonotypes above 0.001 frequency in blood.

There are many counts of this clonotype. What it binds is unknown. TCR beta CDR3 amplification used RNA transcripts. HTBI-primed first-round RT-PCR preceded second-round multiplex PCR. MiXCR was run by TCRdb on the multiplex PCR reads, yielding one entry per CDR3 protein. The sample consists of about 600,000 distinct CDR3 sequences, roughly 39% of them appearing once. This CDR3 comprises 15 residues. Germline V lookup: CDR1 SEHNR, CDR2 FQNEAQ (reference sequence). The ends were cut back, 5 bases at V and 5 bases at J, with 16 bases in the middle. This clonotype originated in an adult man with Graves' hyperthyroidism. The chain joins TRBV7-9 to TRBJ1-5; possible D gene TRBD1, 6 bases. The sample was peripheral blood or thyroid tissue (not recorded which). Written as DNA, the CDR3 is TGTGCCAGCAGCCTCCCCCACAGGGCTGATCAGCCCCAGCATTTT. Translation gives CASSLPHRADQPQHF.